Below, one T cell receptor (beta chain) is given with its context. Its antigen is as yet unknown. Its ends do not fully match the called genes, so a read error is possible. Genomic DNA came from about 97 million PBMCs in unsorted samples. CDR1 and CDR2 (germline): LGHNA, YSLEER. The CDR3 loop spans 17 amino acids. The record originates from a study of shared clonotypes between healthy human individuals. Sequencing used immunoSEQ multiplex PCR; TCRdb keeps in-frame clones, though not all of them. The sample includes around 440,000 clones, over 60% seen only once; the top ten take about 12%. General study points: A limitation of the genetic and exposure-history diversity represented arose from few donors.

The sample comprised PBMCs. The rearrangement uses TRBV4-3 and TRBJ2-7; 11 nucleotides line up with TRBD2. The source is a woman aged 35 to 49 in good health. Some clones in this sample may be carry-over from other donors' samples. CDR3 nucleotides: TGCGCCAGCAGTCAAGATCCGCCTAGCGGGAGGCGCTACGAGCAGTACTTC. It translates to CASSQDPPSGRRYEQYF.